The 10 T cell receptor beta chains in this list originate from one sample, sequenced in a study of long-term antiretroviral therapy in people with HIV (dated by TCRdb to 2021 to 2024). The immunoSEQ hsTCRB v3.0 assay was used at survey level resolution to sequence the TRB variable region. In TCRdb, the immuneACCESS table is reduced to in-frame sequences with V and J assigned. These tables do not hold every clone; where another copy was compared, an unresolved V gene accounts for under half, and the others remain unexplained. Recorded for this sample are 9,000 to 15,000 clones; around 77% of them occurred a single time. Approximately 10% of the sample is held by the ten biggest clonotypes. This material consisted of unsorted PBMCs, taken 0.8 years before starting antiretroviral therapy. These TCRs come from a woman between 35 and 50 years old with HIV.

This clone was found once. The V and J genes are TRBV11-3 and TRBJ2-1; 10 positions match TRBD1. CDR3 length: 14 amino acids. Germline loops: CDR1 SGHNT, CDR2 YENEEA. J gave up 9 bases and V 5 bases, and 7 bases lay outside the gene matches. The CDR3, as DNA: TGTGCCAGCAGCCCTGGGACAGGGGACGGTGAGCAGTTCTTC. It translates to CASSPGTGDGEQFF.

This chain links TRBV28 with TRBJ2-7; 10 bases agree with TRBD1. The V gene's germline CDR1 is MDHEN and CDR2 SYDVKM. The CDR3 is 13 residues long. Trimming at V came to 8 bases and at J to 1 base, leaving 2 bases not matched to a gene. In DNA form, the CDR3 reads TGTGCCAGCCGGGACAGGGGTTCCTACGAGCAGTACTTC. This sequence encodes CASRDRGSYEQYF. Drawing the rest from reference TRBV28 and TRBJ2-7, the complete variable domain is DVKVTQSSRYLVKRTGEKVFLECVQDMDHENMFWYRQDPGLGLRLIYFSYDVKMKEKGDIPEGYSVSREKKERFSLILESASTNQTSMYLCASRDRGSYEQYFGPGTRLTVT.

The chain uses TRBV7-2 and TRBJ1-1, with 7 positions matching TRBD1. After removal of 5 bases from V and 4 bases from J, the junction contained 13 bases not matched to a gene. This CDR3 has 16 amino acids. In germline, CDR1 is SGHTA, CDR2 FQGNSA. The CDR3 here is CASSPNRGSGGTEAFF. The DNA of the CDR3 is TGTGCCAGCAGCCCCAACAGGGGCTCGGGGGGCACTGAAGCTTTCTTT.

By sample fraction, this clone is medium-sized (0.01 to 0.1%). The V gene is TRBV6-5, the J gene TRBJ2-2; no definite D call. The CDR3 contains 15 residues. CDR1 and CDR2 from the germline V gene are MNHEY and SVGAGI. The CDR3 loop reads CATSRQVSNTGELFF. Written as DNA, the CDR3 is TGTGCTACTTCCCGCCAAGTCTCGAACACCGGGGAGCTGTTTTTT.

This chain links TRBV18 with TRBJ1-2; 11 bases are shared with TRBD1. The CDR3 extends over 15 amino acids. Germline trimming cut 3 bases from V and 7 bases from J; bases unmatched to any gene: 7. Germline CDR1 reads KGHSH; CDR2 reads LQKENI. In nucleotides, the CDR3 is TGTGCCAGCTCACCCGGGGGGACAGGGGGATCTGGCTACACCTTC. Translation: CASSPGGTGGSGYTF.

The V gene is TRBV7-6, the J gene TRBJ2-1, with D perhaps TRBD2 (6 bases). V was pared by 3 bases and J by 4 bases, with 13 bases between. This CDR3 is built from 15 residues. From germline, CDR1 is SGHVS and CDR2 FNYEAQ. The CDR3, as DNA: TGTGCCAGCAGCTTTTCCGGGAGCGGTTACAATGAGCAGTTCTTC. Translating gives CASSFSGSGYNEQFF.

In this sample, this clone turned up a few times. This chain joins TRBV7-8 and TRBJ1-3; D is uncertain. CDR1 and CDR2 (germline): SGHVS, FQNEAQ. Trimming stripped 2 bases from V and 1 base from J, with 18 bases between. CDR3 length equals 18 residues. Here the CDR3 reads CASSLWAMGVGSGNTIYF. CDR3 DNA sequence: TGTGCCAGCAGCTTATGGGCGATGGGCGTCGGATCTGGAAACACCATATATTTT.

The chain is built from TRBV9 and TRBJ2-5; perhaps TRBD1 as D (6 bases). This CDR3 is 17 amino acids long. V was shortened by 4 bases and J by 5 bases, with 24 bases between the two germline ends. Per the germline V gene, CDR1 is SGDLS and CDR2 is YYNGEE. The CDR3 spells CASSPRTTGWGGETQYF. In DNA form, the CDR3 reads TGTGCCAGCAGCCCTCGGACCACAGGGTGGGGTGGGGAGACCCAGTACTTC.

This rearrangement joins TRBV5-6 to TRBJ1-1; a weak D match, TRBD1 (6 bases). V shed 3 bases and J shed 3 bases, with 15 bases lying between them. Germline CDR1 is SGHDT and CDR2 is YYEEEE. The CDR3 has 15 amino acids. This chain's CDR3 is CASSSGTGSYTEAFF. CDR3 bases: TGTGCCAGCAGCTCGGGCACAGGGTCATACACTGAAGCTTTCTTT.

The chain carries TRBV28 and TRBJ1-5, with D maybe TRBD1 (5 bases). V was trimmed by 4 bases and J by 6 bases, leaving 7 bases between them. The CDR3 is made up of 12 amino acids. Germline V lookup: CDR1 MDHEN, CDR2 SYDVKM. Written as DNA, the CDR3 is TGTGCCAGCAGTTCAGGGTTTCAGCCCCAGCATTTT. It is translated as CASSSGFQPQHF.